One sample yielded the 18 T cell receptor beta chains listed below, sequenced in a study of shared clonotypes between healthy human individuals. It was CD45RO-negative cells, positively selected for CCR7, that made up naive CD8 cells, with terminally differentiated effector memory CD45RA+ cells excluded. Produced via immunoSEQ multiplex PCR; TCRdb's table is partial and in-frame only. The sample consists of about 750,000 clones, 80% to 95% of them appearing once. Source material: naive CD8+ T cells sorted from blood. All receptors derive from a man aged 30-40 years in good health.

The sample holds one count of this clone. The sample carries other DNA sequences with the same CDR3. The chain is built from TRBV27 and TRBJ2-7; either TRBD1 or TRBD2 may fit D (5 bases each). The CDR3 has 13 amino acids. V lost 3 bases and J lost 3, with 9 bases in between. The germline gives CDR1 MNHEY, CDR2 SMNVEV (reference sequence). The CDR3 DNA follows: TGTGCCAGCAGTTTGTTGGGGGACTACGAGCAGTACTTC. This codes for CASSLLGDYEQYF.

The chain is built from TRBV11-3 and TRBJ2-3, with D hard to call. CDR3 size: 16 residues. The germline gives CDR1 SGHNT, CDR2 YENEEA. V lost 2 bases and J 0 bases, leaving 12 bases between the germline ends. Here the CDR3 DNA reads TGTGCCAGCAGCTTAAACACAGAACTTAGCACAGATACGCAGTATTTT. This sequence encodes CASSLNTELSTDTQYF. Full variable domain (outside the CDR3, taken from reference TRBV11-3 and TRBJ2-3): EAGVVQSPRYKIIEKKQPVAFWCNPISGHNTLYWYLQNLGQGPELLIRYENEEAVDDSQLPKDRFSAERLKGVDSTLKIQPAELGDSAVYLCASSLNTELSTDTQYFGPGTRLTVL.

This chain links TRBV10-2 with TRBJ1-4; D is undetermined. The germline V gene has CDR1 WSHSY and CDR2 SAAADI. V gave up 8 bases and J gave up 5 bases, with 6 bases separating them. CDR3 length: 11 amino acids. The CDR3 sequence is CASGANEKLFF. The DNA for the CDR3 is TGCGCCAGCGGAGCGAATGAAAAACTGTTTTTT.

The V call is TRBV9, the J call TRBJ2-2; maybe TRBD2 (5 bases). Germline V gene lookup returns CDR1 SGDLS and CDR2 YYNGEE. CDR3 length equals 20 residues. The V end lost 1 base, the J end lost 4 bases, and 26 bases lay between the germline ends. In nucleotides, the CDR3 is TGTGCCAGCAGCGTACCTATTCTCCCTAGCCCCCTGGCGACCACCGGGGAGCTGTTTTTT. Amino acids: CASSVPILPSPLATTGELFF.

This chain connects TRBV7-9 to TRBJ1-2, with D possibly matching TRBD1 (5 bases). The CDR3 runs 15 residues. Trimming pared 5 bases from V and 1 base from J, leaving 14 bases between. Germline lookup yields CDR1 SEHNR and CDR2 FQNEAQ (reference sequence). CDR3 DNA: TGTGCCAGCAGCGCCGACGGGGACTTTAACTATGGCTACACCTTC. Translation: CASSADGDFNYGYTF.

In DNA, the CDR3 is TGTGCCAGCAGCCCACCTTTGCGGACAGGGGATCAAGTCTATGGCTACACCTTC. It encodes CASSPPLRTGDQVYGYTF. The J gene is TRBJ1-2, the V gene TRBV5-4, with TRBD1 matching 9 bases. This CDR3 is 18 amino acids long. Germline lookup yields CDR1 SGHNT and CDR2 YYREEE (reference sequence). V lost 4 bases, J lost 4 bases, and 17 bases stayed unmatched.

The genes are TRBV7-9 and TRBJ2-7; weak D call: TRBD1 (6 bases). This CDR3 has 13 residues. The ends were cut back, 5 bases at V and 0 bases at J, with 8 bases in the middle. Germline CDR1 SEHNR, CDR2 FQNEAQ (reference sequence). This CDR3 is CASSQGGSYEQYF. CDR3 bases: TGTGCCAGCAGCCAAGGGGGCTCCTACGAGCAGTACTTC.

This rearrangement joins TRBV5-5 to TRBJ2-1; 11 bases align to TRBD2. The length of the CDR3 is 18 residues. Germline CDR1 and CDR2: SGHKS and YYEKEE (reference sequence). Trimming cost V 1 base and J 0 bases; bases outside gene matches: 6. The DNA for the CDR3 is TGTGCCAGCAGCTTGTCCGGGACTAGCGGCAGCTCCTACAATGAGCAGTTCTTC. Translating it yields CASSLSGTSGSSYNEQFF.

The chain uses TRBV5-1 and TRBJ1-1; possibly TRBD1 for D (5 bases). The germline V and J ends were trimmed by 3 bases and 11 bases, with 11 bases remaining between them. The length of the CDR3 is 11 residues. The germline gives CDR1 SGHRS, CDR2 YFSETQ. CDR3 amino acids: CASSWGDMAFF. CDR3 nucleotides: TGCGCCAGCAGCTGGGGGGATATGGCTTTCTTT.

This chain links TRBV4-1 with TRBJ2-5; no definite D call. V was shortened by 4 bases and J by 5 bases, with 11 bases between the two germline ends. This CDR3 spans 13 amino acids. Per the germline V gene, CDR1 is MGHRA and CDR2 is YSYEKL. The CDR3 nucleotides are TGCGCCAGCAGCCCCATTCATTTTGAGACCCAGTACTTC. This sequence encodes CASSPIHFETQYF.

This chain joins TRBV6-6 and TRBJ2-3; no reliable D call. CDR1 MNHNY and CDR2 SVGAGI come from the germline V gene (reference sequence). This CDR3 is 16 amino acids long. Between the trimmed V and J ends, which lost 4 bases and 4 bases, there was a span of 18 bases. The CDR3 reads CASSLDQTALPDTQYF. CDR3 nucleotides: TGTGCCAGCAGTTTAGACCAAACCGCCCTCCCAGATACGCAGTATTTT.

CDR3: CASSDQSRDTEAFF. CDR3 DNA: TGTGCCAGCTCTGACCAGAGCAGGGACACTGAAGCTTTCTTT. The rearrangement joins TRBV18 to TRBJ1-1, with D perhaps TRBD1 (5 bases). Germline V gene data show CDR1 as KGHSH and CDR2 as LQKENI. V lost 6 bases and J lost 3, with 14 bases in between. The CDR3 totals 14 residues.

The rearrangement uses TRBV7-2 and TRBJ2-3; D gene ambiguous. The CDR3 totals 15 residues. Germline-derived CDR1 and CDR2 are SGHTA and FQGNSA. V was pared by 5 bases and J by 2 bases, with 14 bases between. The CDR3 region is CASSPRTGNTDTQYF. The CDR3 DNA is TGTGCCAGCAGCCCCCGTACGGGCAACACAGATACGCAGTATTTT.

V and J are TRBV5-1 and TRBJ2-1; 10 nucleotides match TRBD1. The CDR3 length is 16 residues. Germline values: CDR1 SGHRS, CDR2 YFSETQ. Trimming removed 0 bases from V and 4 bases from J; junction bases left unmatched: 4. The CDR3 region is CASSLVVGQGYNEQFF. CDR3 in DNA: TGCGCCAGCAGCTTGGTCGTGGGACAGGGGTACAATGAGCAGTTCTTC.

V is TRBV4-3 and J is TRBJ2-3; 8 nucleotides match TRBD2. V lost 0 bases to trimming and J lost 4 bases; unmatched junction nucleotides: 6. Germline assignment: CDR1 LGHNA and CDR2 YSLEER. CDR3 length: 16 residues. CDR3 region: CASSQEPGGIADTQYF. CDR3 bases: TGCGCCAGCAGCCAAGAACCGGGAGGGATTGCAGATACGCAGTATTTT.

The V and J genes are TRBV7-9 and TRBJ2-1, with 9 bases identical to TRBD2. Per the germline V gene, CDR1 is SEHNR and CDR2 is FQNEAQ (reference sequence). The CDR3 spans 15 residues. Trimming took 5 bases from V and 5 from J; bases not matched to a gene: 7. The CDR3 protein is CASSRSAGGNNEQFF. CDR3 in DNA: TGTGCCAGCAGCCGGTCGGCGGGAGGGAACAATGAGCAGTTCTTC.

The chain has TRBV27 and TRBJ2-7; 11 bases fit TRBD2. The CDR3 covers 16 residues. Germline V gives CDR1 MNHEY, CDR2 SMNVEV (reference sequence). V lost 6 bases and J lost 3; bases outside the gene matches: 10. The CDR3 region is CASRFLSGRAVYEQYF. The CDR3 DNA sequence: TGTGCCAGCAGATTTCTTAGCGGGAGGGCCGTCTACGAGCAGTACTTC.

The rearrangement uses TRBV2 and TRBJ2-7, with unresolved D. Germline CDR1 reads SNHLY; CDR2 reads FYNNEI. This CDR3 region has 14 residues. Trimming pared 4 bases from V and 3 bases from J, leaving 13 bases between. The CDR3: CASSGSGDIYEQYF. CDR3 coding DNA: TGTGCCAGCAGTGGGTCAGGAGATATCTACGAGCAGTACTTC.